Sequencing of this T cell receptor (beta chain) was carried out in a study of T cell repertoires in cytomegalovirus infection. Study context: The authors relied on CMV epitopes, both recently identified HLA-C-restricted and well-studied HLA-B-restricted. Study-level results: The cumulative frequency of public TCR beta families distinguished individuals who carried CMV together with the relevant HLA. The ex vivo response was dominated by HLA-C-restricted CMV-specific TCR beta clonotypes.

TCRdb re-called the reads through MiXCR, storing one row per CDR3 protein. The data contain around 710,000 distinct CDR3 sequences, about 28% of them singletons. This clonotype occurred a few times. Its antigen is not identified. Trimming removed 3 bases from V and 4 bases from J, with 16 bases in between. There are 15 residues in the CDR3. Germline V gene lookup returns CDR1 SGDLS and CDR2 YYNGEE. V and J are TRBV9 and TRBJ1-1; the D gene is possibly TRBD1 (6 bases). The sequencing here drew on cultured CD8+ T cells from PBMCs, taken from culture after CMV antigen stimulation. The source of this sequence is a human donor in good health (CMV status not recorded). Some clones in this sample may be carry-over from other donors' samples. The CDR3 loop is CASSAPSRGITEAFF. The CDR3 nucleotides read TGTGCCAGCAGCGCCCCTTCCAGGGGTATCACTGAAGCTTTCTTT. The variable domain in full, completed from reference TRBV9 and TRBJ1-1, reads DSGVTQTPKHLITATGQRVTLRCSPRSGDLSVYWYQQSLDQGLQFLIQYYNGEERAKGNILERFSAQQFPDLHSELNLSSLELGDSALYFCASSAPSRGITEAFFGQGTRLTVV.